These 27 T cell receptor beta chains came from one sample sequenced in a study of STAT5B mutations in CD4+ large granular lymphocyte leukemia. TCRdb's copy holds only in-frame clones and misses some; the assay was immunoSEQ multiplex PCR. The profile shows about 35,000 clones, roughly 76% of them singletons. Sequencing input: CD4+ T cells from blood buffy coats. These receptors all come from a human donor in good health.

This rearrangement joins TRBV19 to TRBJ2-7; TRBD2 aligns across 11 bases. CDR1 LNHDA and CDR2 SQIVND come from the germline V gene (reference sequence). CDR3 length equals 15 residues. V was clipped by 5 bases and J by 5 bases; unmatched bases: 8. CDR3 in DNA: TGTGCCAGTAGTTCCTTGACTAGCGGGACCCACGAGCAGTACTTC. This translates into CASSSLTSGTHEQYF.

The gene calls are TRBV11-2 and TRBJ1-2, with 8 bases lining up with TRBD1. The length of the CDR3 is 12 residues. V was clipped by 3 bases and J by 7 bases; unmatched bases: 1. Germline V lookup: CDR1 SGHAT, CDR2 FQNNGV. CDR3 DNA sequence: TGTGCCAGCAGCTTCGGACAGGGTGGCTACACCTTC. Its protein product is CASSFGQGGYTF.

This clone was seen a few times. The chain has TRBV6-6 and TRBJ1-5; D is unresolved. The CDR3 runs to 13 residues. CDR1 MNHNY and CDR2 SVGAGI come from the germline V gene (reference sequence). V lost 7 bases to trimming and J lost 3 bases, with 10 bases between them. Written as DNA, the CDR3 is TGTGCCAGCACTGGGCTGATCAATCAGCCCCAGCATTTT. Its translation: CASTGLINQPQHF.

This chain joins TRBV4-1 and TRBJ2-3; D is ambiguous. Germline CDR1 MGHRA, CDR2 YSYEKL. CDR3 size: 14 residues. The V and J ends lost 1 base and 6 bases respectively, with 11 bases between them. The CDR3, as DNA: TGCGCCAGCAGCCAAGCAAGAAGACACGATACGCAGTATTTT. This translates into CASSQARRHDTQYF.

The rearrangement joins TRBV27 to TRBJ1-1; D uncertain. This CDR3 spans 15 amino acids. Germline V gives CDR1 MNHEY, CDR2 SMNVEV (reference sequence). V was clipped by 1 base and J by 7 bases, with 16 bases between them. The CDR3 reads CASSLWSDDPREAFF. The CDR3 bases are TGTGCCAGCAGTTTATGGTCGGACGATCCTCGTGAAGCTTTCTTT.

The chain links TRBV28 to TRBJ2-1, with 9 bases matching TRBD2. Per the germline V gene, CDR1 is MDHEN and CDR2 is SYDVKM. The J segment lost 5 bases and the V segment lost 6 bases, leaving 8 bases of the junction unmatched. The CDR3 has 15 residues. CDR3 nucleotide sequence: TGTGCCAGCAGCCCCGGGACTAGCTTCGACAATGAGCAGTTCTTC. Protein sequence: CASSPGTSFDNEQFF.

The rearrangement links TRBV7-8 to TRBJ1-4; D is perhaps TRBD1 (5 bases). The V gene's germline CDR1 is SGHVS and CDR2 FQNEAQ. V lost 5 bases and J 1 base, leaving 17 bases between the germline ends. There are 17 residues in the CDR3. In nucleotides, the CDR3 is TGTGCCAGCAGCCCACGTCCGGGGGTTGGAACTAATGAAAAACTGTTTTTT. It codes for CASSPRPGVGTNEKLFF.

The V and J genes are TRBV5-1 and TRBJ1-3; a possible D gene is TRBD1 (5 bases). The CDR3 has 13 amino acids. V lost 7 bases and J lost 2, with 10 bases in between. Germline V CDR1 and CDR2: SGHRS, YFSETQ. The CDR3 protein is CASSTGTGNTIYF. As DNA, the CDR3 is TGCGCCAGCTCCACAGGCACTGGAAACACCATATATTTT.

The chain employs TRBV18 and TRBJ2-7; no firm D call. Looked up from germline, CDR1 is KGHSH and CDR2 is LQKENI. The CDR3 is 13 residues long. Trimming pared 3 bases from V and 4 bases from J, leaving 10 bases between. The CDR3 DNA is TGTGCCAGCTCACCCGAGACGATTTACGAGCAGTACTTC. Amino acids: CASSPETIYEQYF.

The chain uses TRBV5-4 and TRBJ2-7, with D tentatively TRBD2 (6 bases). In germline, CDR1 is SGHNT, CDR2 YYREEE (reference sequence). V was clipped by 0 bases and J by 1 base, with 11 bases between them. The CDR3 contains 15 residues. CDR3 region: CASSLGSGNSYEQYF. The CDR3 nucleotides are TGTGCCAGCAGCTTGGGTAGCGGAAATTCCTACGAGCAGTACTTC.

The rearrangement joins TRBV19 to TRBJ1-3; D is unclear. Trimming stripped 3 bases from V and 0 bases from J, with 6 bases between. The CDR3 contains 14 residues. Germline lookup yields CDR1 LNHDA and CDR2 SQIVND (reference sequence). CDR3 bases: TGTGCCAGTAGTATGGAGAGCTCTGGAAACACCATATATTTT. Translating it yields CASSMESSGNTIYF.

This clone has just a few counts. V and J are TRBV30 and TRBJ1-1; tentatively, D is TRBD1 (6 bases). With 3 bases removed from V and 5 bases from J, the gap between germline ends came to 13 bases. Germline CDR1 GTSNPN, CDR2 SVGIG (reference sequence). The CDR3 runs 13 residues. CDR3 coding DNA: TGTGCCTGGAGACGTATGGGGGCTACTGAAGCTTTCTTT. Translating it yields CAWRRMGATEAFF.

V is TRBV28 and J is TRBJ2-7; D is uncertain. V shed 2 bases and J shed 2 bases, with 4 bases lying between them. The length of the CDR3 is 12 residues. Germline V gives CDR1 MDHEN, CDR2 SYDVKM. The CDR3: CASSLMPYEQYF. In nucleotides, the CDR3 is TGTGCCAGCAGTTTAATGCCCTACGAGCAGTACTTC.

This clone was detected a few times. The chain combines TRBV6-4 with TRBJ1-1; D perhaps matches TRBD1 (6 bases). V was shortened by 4 bases and J by 1 base, with 7 bases between the two germline ends. Germline-derived CDR1 and CDR2 are MRHNA and SNTAGT. The CDR3 length is 13 residues. CDR3 amino acids: CASSVGQNTEAFF. In DNA, the CDR3 is TGTGCCAGCAGTGTGGGACAGAACACTGAAGCTTTCTTT.

V gene TRBV10-1 combines with J gene TRBJ2-3; possible D gene TRBD1, 6 bases. This CDR3 spans 14 amino acids. Germline CDR1 and CDR2: WNHNN and SYGVQD (reference sequence). Trimming shortened V by 2 bases and J by 3 bases, and 9 bases separated the two germline ends. The CDR3 here is CASSENTGTDTQYF. CDR3 coding DNA: TGCGCCAGCAGTGAGAATACAGGGACAGATACGCAGTATTTT.

This clone was counted once. The chain combines TRBV11-2 with TRBJ2-7; D possibly matches TRBD1 or TRBD2 (6 bases each). Germline-derived CDR1 and CDR2 are SGHAT and FQNNGV. Trimming took 3 bases from V and 3 from J, leaving 27 bases between them. The CDR3 sequence is 19 residues long. The CDR3 region has the DNA TGTGCCAGCAGCTTGGGACGAACCGGGCTCAAGAAGGGGGGCTACGAGCAGTACTTC. This codes for CASSLGRTGLKKGGYEQYF.

This clone was seen only once. The chain combines TRBV18 with TRBJ2-3; 7 nucleotides line up with TRBD2. CDR1 and CDR2 (germline): KGHSH, LQKENI. V was pared by 5 bases and J by 2 bases, with 7 bases of the junction left unmatched. The CDR3 loop spans 15 amino acids. As DNA, the CDR3 is TGTGCCAGCTCAATGGGACTACATTTCACAGATACGCAGTATTTT. Its translation is CASSMGLHFTDTQYF.

This chain joins TRBV29-1 and TRBJ1-1; D is ambiguous. The V gene's germline CDR1 is SQVTM and CDR2 ANQGSEA. This CDR3 has 15 residues. The germline V and J ends were trimmed by 0 bases and 4 bases, with 15 bases remaining between them. The CDR3 loop reads CSVEDRALLGTEAFF. The CDR3 DNA reads TGCAGCGTTGAAGATAGGGCTTTACTGGGCACTGAAGCTTTCTTT.

This clone was detected only a few times. V and J are TRBV7-6 and TRBJ1-5; D uncertain. This CDR3 has 13 residues. The germline V and J ends were trimmed by 1 base and 1 base, with 2 bases remaining between them. CDR1 is SGHVS and CDR2 is FNYEAQ in the germline V gene. CDR3 sequence (DNA): TGTGCCAGCAGCTTAGACAGCAATCAGCCCCAGCATTTT. The encoded protein is CASSLDSNQPQHF.

The chain has TRBV27 and TRBJ1-1; D perhaps matches TRBD1 (5 bases). With 6 bases removed from V and 9 bases from J, the gap between germline ends came to 23 bases. Germline CDR1 is MNHEY and CDR2 is SMNVEV (reference sequence). This CDR3 is built from 15 residues. The CDR3 DNA reads TGTGCCAGCAGGTCCTACCCAACCGGACAATCCCAAGCTTTCTTT. Protein product: CASRSYPTGQSQAFF.

This chain uses TRBV9 with TRBJ2-1; 9 positions match TRBD2. The CDR3 spans 15 residues. The trim removed 4 bases at V and 5 bases at J, leaving 7 bases unmatched. Germline V CDR1 and CDR2: SGDLS, YYNGEE. For the CDR3, the DNA is TGTGCCAGCAGCCGACTAGCGGAACTTAACAATGAGCAGTTCTTC. It translates to CASSRLAELNNEQFF. Full variable domain (rest looked up from reference TRBV9 and TRBJ2-1): DSGVTQTPKHLITATGQRVTLRCSPRSGDLSVYWYQQSLDQGLQFLIQYYNGEERAKGNILERFSAQQFPDLHSELNLSSLELGDSALYFCASSRLAELNNEQFFGPGTRLTVL.

This clone was found a few times. The chain combines TRBV28 with TRBJ1-5; D gene unclear. Germline V CDR1 and CDR2: MDHEN, SYDVKM. The CDR3 is made up of 15 amino acids. V shed 2 bases and J shed 3 bases, with 11 bases lying between them. In DNA form, the CDR3 reads TGTGCCAGCAGTTTAGAAAGGCAGAACAATCAGCCCCAGCATTTT. Residues: CASSLERQNNQPQHF.

The chain couples TRBV4-3 to TRBJ2-2; the D gene is possibly TRBD1 (6 bases). The CDR3 spans 14 residues. Trimming shortened V by 4 bases and J by 7 bases, and 13 bases separated the two germline ends. CDR1 and CDR2 (germline): LGHNA, YSLEER. CDR3 sequence (DNA): TGCGCCAGCAGCCGAAGCAGGGGTGGCGGGGAGCTGTTTTTT. It encodes CASSRSRGGGELFF.

The chain employs TRBV15 and TRBJ2-7; 7 nucleotides align to TRBD2. The CDR3 length is 15 residues. Germline values: CDR1 LNHNV, CDR2 YYDKDF (reference sequence). J was trimmed by 2 bases and V by 2 bases; bases with no gene match: 6. The CDR3 nucleotides read TGTGCCACCAGCAGACTACTCGGACTAGCCTACGAGCAGTACTTC. Translation gives CATSRLLGLAYEQYF.

The chain has TRBV28 and TRBJ1-2, with D perhaps matching TRBD1 (5 bases). The CDR3 covers 14 residues. CDR1 and CDR2 (germline): MDHEN, SYDVKM. The ends were cut back, 6 bases at V and 3 bases at J, with 14 bases in the middle. The CDR3 spells CASRTGSGDYGYTF. Here the CDR3 DNA reads TGTGCCAGCAGAACAGGTTCGGGGGACTATGGCTACACCTTC.

The chain carries TRBV19 and TRBJ2-2; 8 bases agree with TRBD1. V lost 5 bases, J lost 1 base, and 0 bases stayed unmatched. CDR1 is LNHDA and CDR2 is SQIVND in the germline V gene (reference sequence). The CDR3 totals 14 residues. CDR3 protein: CASSGTGNTGELFF. For the CDR3, the DNA is TGTGCCAGTAGTGGGACAGGGAACACCGGGGAGCTGTTTTTT.

The V gene is TRBV19, the J gene TRBJ2-6; D gene ambiguous. The germline CDR1 and CDR2 sequences are LNHDA and SQIVND (reference sequence). Trimming pared 5 bases from V and 0 bases from J, leaving 5 bases between. The CDR3 consists of 14 residues. In DNA form, the CDR3 reads TGTGCCAGTAGTCCCCTCTCTGGGGCCAACGTCCTGACTTTC. Translated: CASSPLSGANVLTF.